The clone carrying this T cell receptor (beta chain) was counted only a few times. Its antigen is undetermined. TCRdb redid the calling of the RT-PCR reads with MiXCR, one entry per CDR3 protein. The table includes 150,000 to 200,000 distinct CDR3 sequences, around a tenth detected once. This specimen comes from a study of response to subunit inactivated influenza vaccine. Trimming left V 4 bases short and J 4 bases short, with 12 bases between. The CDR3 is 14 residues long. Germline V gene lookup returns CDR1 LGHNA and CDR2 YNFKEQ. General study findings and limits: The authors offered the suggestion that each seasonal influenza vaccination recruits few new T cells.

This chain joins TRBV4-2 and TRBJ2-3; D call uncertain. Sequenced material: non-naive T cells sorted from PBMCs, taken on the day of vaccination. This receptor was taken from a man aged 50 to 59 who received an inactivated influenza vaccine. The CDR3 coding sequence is TGTGCCAGCAGCCCCCTGGGTGGCGCAGATACGCAGTATTTT. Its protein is CASSPLGGADTQYF.